This TCR beta chain emerged from a study of identical twins. The V segment lost 5 bases and the J segment 3 bases; nucleotides outside the gene matches: 16. Germline loops: CDR1 SEHNR, CDR2 FQNEAQ (reference sequence). This CDR3 has 17 amino acids. A note on this clonotype: Its target is unknown.

Every one of the donors was a healthy Caucasian. TCRdb re-analysed the 5' RACE reads in MiXCR, keeping a single row per CDR3 protein. This sample yields some 710,000 distinct CDR3 sequences, of which around 6% are seen a single time; around 1.7% belongs to the top ten. Study conclusions and caveats: Conclusions came from cross-sectional statistical analysis, not from following the same donors.

The J gene is TRBJ2-7, the V gene TRBV7-9; TRBD2 agrees at 7 bases. The TCR comes from a man aged 18 to 35 in good health. The sample comprised naive T cells sorted from blood. The CDR3 sequence: CASSLPPGRGRHYEQYF. The CDR3 region has the DNA TGTGCCAGCAGCCTCCCTCCGGGGAGGGGCCGTCACTACGAGCAGTACTTC.